The source of this T cell receptor (beta chain) is a study of OX40 agonist ivuxolimab in advanced cancers. Only in-frame clones appear in the TCRdb table, and some are missing; sequencing was by immunoSEQ multiplex PCR. This table has some 50,000 clones, around nine tenths appearing once. This receptor was identified in an adult with an advanced solid tumor such as melanoma, head and neck, liver or kidney cancer. Sequenced here: CD4+ or CD8+ T cells sorted from blood, sampled in a trial of the OX40 agonist ivuxolimab.

For the CDR3, the DNA is TGTGCCAGCAGCTTCGCGTCAGGGCTTCTATACGAGCAGTACTTC. Its translation: CASSFASGLLYEQYF. The rearrangement uses TRBV5-4 and TRBJ2-7; possibly TRBD1 for D (5 bases). CDR1 is SGHNT, CDR2 YYREEE, per germline (reference sequence). Trimming cost V 2 bases and J 4 bases, with 16 bases left between them. The CDR3 totals 15 residues.